One and the same sample provided the 3 T cell receptor beta chains below, sequenced in a study of cytomegalovirus exposure and HLA in healthy donors. Sequencing was performed with immunoSEQ multiplex PCR; in TCRdb, only in-frame clones are kept and a portion is missing. The sample shows about 360,000 clones, 70% to 90% of them seen only once. Sequencing input: PBMCs. The receptors here all came from a young woman in good health and CMV-seronegative.

The rearrangement links TRBV7-3 to TRBJ2-3, with TRBD1 matching over 7 bases. Germline lookup yields CDR1 SGHTA and CDR2 FQGTGA. CDR3 length: 15 amino acids. The junction had 6 bases not matched to a gene; V was cut back by 5 bases and J by 1 base. The CDR3 spells CASSLDRVRTDTQYF. Here the CDR3 DNA reads TGTGCCAGCAGCCTCGACAGGGTCCGCACAGATACGCAGTATTTT.

This clone was seen a single time. This rearrangement joins TRBV2 to TRBJ2-1; 9 nucleotides match TRBD2. Germline values: CDR1 SNHLY, CDR2 FYNNEI. V trimming: 6 bases; J trimming: 5 bases; junction bases outside the gene matches: 11. The CDR3 consists of 16 residues. In nucleotides, the CDR3 is TGTGCCAGCAGACCTGTAGCGGGGGAACGGAACAATGAGCAGTTCTTC. This codes for CASRPVAGERNNEQFF.

V and J are TRBV30 and TRBJ1-2; D is ambiguous. The CDR3 is made up of 13 amino acids. Per germline, CDR1 GTSNPN and CDR2 SVGIG (reference sequence). V lost 0 bases, J lost 6 bases, and 11 bases lay in between. The CDR3 sequence is CAWSVLGENGYTF. CDR3 in DNA: TGTGCCTGGAGTGTACTCGGGGAGAATGGCTACACCTTC.